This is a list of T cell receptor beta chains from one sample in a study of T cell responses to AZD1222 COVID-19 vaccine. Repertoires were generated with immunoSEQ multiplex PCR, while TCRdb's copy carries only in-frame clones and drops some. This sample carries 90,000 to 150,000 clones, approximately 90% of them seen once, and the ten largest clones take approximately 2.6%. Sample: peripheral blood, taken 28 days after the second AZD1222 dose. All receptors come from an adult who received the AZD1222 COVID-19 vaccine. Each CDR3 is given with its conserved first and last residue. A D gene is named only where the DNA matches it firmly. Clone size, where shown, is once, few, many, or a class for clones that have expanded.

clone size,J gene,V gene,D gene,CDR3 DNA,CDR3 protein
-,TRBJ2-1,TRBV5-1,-,TGCGCCAGCAGCTGGGTTACAGGGTTCTACAATGAGCAGTTCTTC,CASSWVTGFYNEQFF
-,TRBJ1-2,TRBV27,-,TGTGCCAGCTGCCCCTGGTCAGGGTTCGCTGATGGCTACACCTTC,CASCPWSGFADGYTF
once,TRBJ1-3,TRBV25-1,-,TGTGCCAGCAGTGACCCGACCATAGGGGGAAACACCATATATTTT,CASSDPTIGGNTIYF
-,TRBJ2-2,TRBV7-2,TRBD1,TGTGCCAGCAGCCCCTGGACAGGGGCGAACACCGGGGAGCTGTTTTTT,CASSPWTGANTGELFF
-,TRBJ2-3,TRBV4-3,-,TGCGCCAGCAGCCAACTCGGCCGGACAGATACGCAGTATTTT,CASSQLGRTDTQYF
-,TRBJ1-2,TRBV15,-,TGTGCCACCAGCAGAGGGGGGGACGGCTATGGCTACACCTTC,CATSRGGDGYGYTF
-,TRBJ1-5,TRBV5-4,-,TGTGCCAGCAGCTTCCGGGGGGCATCGGGCAATCAGCCCCAGCATTTT,CASSFRGASGNQPQHF
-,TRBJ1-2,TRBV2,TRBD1,TGTGCCAGAAGGACCTTGGGACAGGGGTACTATGGCTACACCTTC,CARRTLGQGYYGYTF
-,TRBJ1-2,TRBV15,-,TGTGCCACCAGCAGAGATTTGGGGGGATATGGCTACACCTTC,CATSRDLGGYGYTF
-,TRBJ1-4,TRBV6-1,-,TGTGCCAGCAGGGAAGGGGGTTTTAATGAAAAACTGTTTTTT,CASREGGFNEKLFF
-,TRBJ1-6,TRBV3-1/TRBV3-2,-,TGTGCCAGCAGCCAAGGTCTGGGCAATTCGCCCCTCCACTTT,CASSQGLGNSPLHF
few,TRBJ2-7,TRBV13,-,TGTGCCAGCAGGAAACAAGGGGGGCCCACCTACGAGCAGTACTTC,CASRKQGGPTYEQYF
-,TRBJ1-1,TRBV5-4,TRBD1,TGTGCCAGCAGCTTGGGGGACAGGGGTGGCACTGAAGCTTTCTTT,CASSLGDRGGTEAFF
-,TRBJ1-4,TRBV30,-,TGTGCCTGGAGTGTAGTGAATGAAAAACTGTTTTTT,CAWSVVNEKLFF
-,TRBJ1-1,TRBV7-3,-,TGTGCCAGCAGCTTAAGACGGCACACTGAAGCTTTCTTT,CASSLRRHTEAFF
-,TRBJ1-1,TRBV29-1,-,TGCAGCGTGACCGAATCATTCCGGACTGAAGCTTTCTTT,CSVTESFRTEAFF
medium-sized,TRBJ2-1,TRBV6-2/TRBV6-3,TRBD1,TGTGCCAGCAGTTCTAGACAGGGGTCAACCTACAATGAGCAGTTCTTC,CASSSRQGSTYNEQFF
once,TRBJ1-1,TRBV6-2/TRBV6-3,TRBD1,TGTGCCAGCAGTTACCAACCGACAGGGGCAATCATGAACACTGAAGCTTTCTTT,CASSYQPTGAIMNTEAFF
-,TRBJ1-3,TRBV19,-,TGTGCCAGTAGTTCCCAACGGGTCTCTGGAAACACCATATATTTT,CASSSQRVSGNTIYF
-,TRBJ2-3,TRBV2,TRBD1,TGTGCCAGCAGGAAGGGACAGGGGGCAGGAGATACGCAGTATTTT,CASRKGQGAGDTQYF
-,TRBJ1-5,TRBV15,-,TGTGCCACCAGCAGAGAAGCAGATGCGTGGGAGCCCCAGCATTTT,CATSREADAWEPQHF
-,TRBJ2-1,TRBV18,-,TGTGCCAGCTCACCTCAGGGGACCCATGAGCAGTTCTTC,CASSPQGTHEQFF
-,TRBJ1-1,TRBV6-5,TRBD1,TGTGCCAGCAGTTACCCGGGACAGGGATTTGGTGAAGCTTTCTTT,CASSYPGQGFGEAFF
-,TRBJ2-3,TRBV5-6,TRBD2,TGTGCCAGCAGCACACTAGCGGGGGCCCTGGATACGCAGTATTTT,CASSTLAGALDTQYF
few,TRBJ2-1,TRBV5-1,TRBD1,TGCGCCAGCAGCCCAGGGACAGGGGGCCCCTACAATGAGCAGTTCTTC,CASSPGTGGPYNEQFF
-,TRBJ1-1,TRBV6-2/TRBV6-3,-,TGTGCCAGCAGTTACGTCGGTGGTGGGACTGAAGCTTTCTTT,CASSYVGGGTEAFF
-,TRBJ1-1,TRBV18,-,TGTGCCAGCTCACCACCGCGGTCCGACGTGAACACTGAAGCTTTCTTT,CASSPPRSDVNTEAFF
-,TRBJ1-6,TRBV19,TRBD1,TGTGCCAGTAGTACGACAGGGGGATTTTCCTATAATTCACCCCTCCACTTT,CASSTTGGFSYNSPLHF
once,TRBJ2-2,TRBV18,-,TGTGCCAGCTCACCTTCGGCATCCGGCGCCGGGGAGCTGTTTTTT,CASSPSASGAGELFF
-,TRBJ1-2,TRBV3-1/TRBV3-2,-,TGTGCCAGCAGCCGAGAAAGGATAGCGTGCACCTTC,CASSRERIACTF
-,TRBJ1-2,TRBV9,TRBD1,TGTGCCAGCAGCGTCAACCCGGGACAGGGATATGGCTACACCTTC,CASSVNPGQGYGYTF
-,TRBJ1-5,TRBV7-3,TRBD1,TGTGCCAGCAGTCGTGACAGGGCCAGCAATCAGCCCCAGCATTTT,CASSRDRASNQPQHF
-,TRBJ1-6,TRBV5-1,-,TGCGCCAGCAGCTCACAGGGCGGTGGGGGAAATTCACCCCTCCACTTT,CASSSQGGGGNSPLHF
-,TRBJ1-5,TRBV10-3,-,TGTGCCATCAGACAGGCCAATCAGCCCCAGCATTTT,CAIRQANQPQHF
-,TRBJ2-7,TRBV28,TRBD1,TGTGCCAGCAGTCGACAGGGGAGCTTTCCCTACGAGCAGTACTTC,CASSRQGSFPYEQYF
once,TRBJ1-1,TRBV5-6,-,TGTGCCAGCAGCATGTTCAGGGGCACTGAAGCTTTCTTT,CASSMFRGTEAFF
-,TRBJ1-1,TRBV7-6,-,TGTGCCAGCAGCTTAGGGGGACCCCAGGGGACTGAAGCTTTCTTT,CASSLGGPQGTEAFF
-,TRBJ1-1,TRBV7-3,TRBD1,TGTGCCAGCAGCTTATCGCCCACAGGGGCTGAAGCTTTCTTT,CASSLSPTGAEAFF
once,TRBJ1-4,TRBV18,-,TGTGCCAGCTCACCACGCGGGGGTCCTAATGAAAAACTGTTTTTT,CASSPRGGPNEKLFF
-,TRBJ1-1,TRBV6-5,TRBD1,TGTGCCATTCGTCGGCAGGGGGCGGTAGCTGAAGCTTTCTTT,CAIRRQGAVAEAFF
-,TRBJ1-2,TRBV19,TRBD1,TGTGCCAGTAGTATTTACAGGGGAGGCTACACCTTC,CASSIYRGGYTF
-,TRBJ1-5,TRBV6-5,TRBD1,TGTGCCAGCAGAAACAGGGGAATGGGCAATCAGCCCCAGCATTTT,CASRNRGMGNQPQHF
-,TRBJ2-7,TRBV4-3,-,TGCGCCAGCAGCCAAGAACTGCAGGCCTACGAGCAGTACTTC,CASSQELQAYEQYF
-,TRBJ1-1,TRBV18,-,TGTGCCAGCTCACCACACAGGAGGCTATGGGACACTGAAGCTTTCTTT,CASSPHRRLWDTEAFF
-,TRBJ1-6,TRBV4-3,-,TGCGCCAGCAGCCAAGATTTTGGGTTTTCACCCCTCCACTTT,CASSQDFGFSPLHF
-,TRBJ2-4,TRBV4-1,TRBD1,TGCGCCAGCAGCCTTGACAGGGGTCCCAAAAACATTCAGTACTTC,CASSLDRGPKNIQYF
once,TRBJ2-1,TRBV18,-,TGTGCCAGCTCACTCCTTAGCGGCGAGCAGTTCTTC,CASSLLSGEQFF
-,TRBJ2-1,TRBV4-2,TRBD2,TGTGCCAGCAGCCAAGCGGGCGGGGGGACCTACAATGAGCAGTTCTTC,CASSQAGGGTYNEQFF